The entry below describes one T cell receptor beta chain. What antigen it recognizes has not been identified. No base-level quality is on record; no much larger clone is a single base apart. The record originates from a study of shared clonotypes between healthy human individuals (dated by TCRdb to 2019 to 2021). Regarding the research as a whole: The cohort comprised two women and a few men aged 18 to 49 years. To increase sequencing depth and limit assay-specific biases, TCR repertoire library preparation and sequencing were carried out by different laboratories using diverse techniques. For each donor, three plates each were used for CD4 naive and CD4 memory, two plates were used for CD8 naive, and one plate was used for CD8 memory. The study deeply sequenced blood TCR repertoires of about 5 healthy adults to estimate repertoire size and the extent of clonotype sharing between individuals. Each donor's leukapheresis produced roughly between roughly 0.85 and 10 billion PBMCs.

As encoded in the germline V gene (reference sequence), CDR1 is SGHNT while CDR2 is YYREEE. Clipping removes 6 bases from V and 0 bases from J, with 5 as the unmatched junction base count. The CDR3, cysteine through phenylalanine, is 14 amino acids long. Just CDR3 DNA is preserved here, 42 bases in frame from base 1. The donors were healthy, HIV-negative adults who had no recently reported acute infections or vaccinations. Only Caucasian adults living in Nashville, Tennessee, USA were represented among the donors. CD4+ T cells were enriched by magnetic negative selection, after which naive cells were positively selected on CD45RA and the negative fraction was taken as the memory subset. Blood was collected by leukapheresis, and PBMCs were isolated by Ficoll-Histopaque density gradient centrifugation and then cryopreserved in liquid nitrogen vapor phase. Analytical flow cytometry was used to check the purity and quantity of each magnetically sorted T cell population. From each sorted fraction, genomic DNA was isolated and quantified by UV absorbance on a Nanodrop 2000c.

What the authors observed across the whole study: Sampling was limited to blood, and TCR repertoires in tissue likely differ from TCR repertoires in blood. Larger estimated clonotype richness was generally found for naive subsets than for memory subsets. Rarefaction of sorted-subset datasets indicated incomplete sequencing despite the large sequencing depth. Because the study included only a small number of donors, the genetic and exposure-history diversity represented was limited. Pairwise subsampling led to the expectation that sequencing depth would affect the degree of clonotype sharing among donors. Clonotypes shared by all four sorted-subset donors showed higher generation probabilities than non-shared clonotypes. When four donors were compared, the shared fraction of clonotypes was 5% to 6.5% for naive CD4, roughly 3.3% for naive CD8, 2% to 2.5% for memory CD4, and under 0.5% for memory CD8.

Using the deep immunoSEQ assay, TCR CDR3 regions were amplified from genomic DNA by multiplex PCR. For each cell subset, the extracted genomic DNA was distributed evenly across all wells of several immunoSEQ 96-well plates, and each plate served as one replicate. Each replicate PCR for sorted subsets received around 210 ng genomic DNA, equal to tens of thousands of T cell genomes. Purified libraries were measured with a Qubit 3.0 fluorometer, size-checked on a Bioanalyzer 2100, and measured again with the KAPA Library Quantification kit. Every immunoSEQ 96-well plate was sequenced on a dedicated single-read 150-cycle Illumina NextSeq 550 flow cell. The original pipeline was this. Because the immunoSEQ output held only junctional sequences and lacked quality scores, the filtering could not match the filtering applied to full-length reads. Sequences were annotated with PyIR, a Python wrapper for IgBLAST v1.9, and V/J genes and CDR3 were assigned using IMGT germline references. Reads were filtered out if the reads had weak V/J assignments (E-value above 1e-6), no CDR3, stop codons, out-of-frame junctions, or ambiguous translated residues. V3J clonotypes were defined as sequences sharing an identical inferred V gene, J gene, and CDR3 amino acid sequence. The percentage overlap between two repertoires was calculated by dividing the number of shared unique clonotypes by the size of the smaller repertoire. Three approaches were used to assess repertoire richness: RTK rarefaction, the Chao1 estimator, and Recon v2.1 estimates of unobserved clonotypes. Generation probabilities for all TCRbeta clonotypes obtained by the gDNA method from several donors were computed using OLGA. This is the immuneACCESS table as TCRdb keeps it, with only in-frame sequences that have V and J called. A part of the clones is gone; compared with another copy, unresolved V genes explain less than half, and the rest is unexplained. V and J calls and clone size come straight from that table; D and trimming were deduced from the DNA. This sample has over 2 million clones in its table, and roughly 90% of those were observed once. The leading ten clones occupy roughly 0.34% of the sample.

Material: naive CD4+ T cells from PBMCs. Read against the paper, the sample's cell subset or site label means: CD45RA+ positively selected. The V and J genes are TRBV5-4 and TRBJ1-1; 7 of the junction bases match TRBD1. This clonotype was sampled from a man younger than 35 in good health. Some clones in this sample may be carry-over from other donors' samples. The DNA sequence reads TGTGCCAGCACGAAGGACAGGCTGAACACTGAAGCTTTCTTT. Translated, it reads CASTKDRLNTEAFF.